This record covers a single T cell receptor (beta chain). Its antigen remains undetermined. No much larger clonotype is one base removed from it; base qualities were not supplied. This specimen comes from a study of cytomegalovirus exposure and HLA in healthy donors (dated by TCRdb to the late 2010s). At the level of the whole study: An earlier analysis of about 530 of the donors reported approximately 300 Gb of sequence data and 117 million unique TCR beta sequences obtained from 180 million or so T cells. The aim of the study was to test whether cataloging public T cell receptors could identify signatures of past pathogen exposure. Class I and class II HLA loci were covered by the typing at four-digit resolution. An earlier analysis of 450 to 750 of the donors used high-throughput TCR beta sequencing to judge whether each TCR beta V gene segment behaved as functional or pseudogenic. The number of typed donors differed by locus: about 629-630 for A, B, C, DRB1 and DQB1; 522 for DQA1; 606 for DPA1; and 400 to 480 for DPB1. In addition to the first cohort of 666 subjects, a separate validation cohort of around 110 different subjects was used. On average, roughly 200,000 unique TCR beta nucleotide sequences were sequenced per donor among 398 genotyped donors of the cohort, with roughly a sixth of those sequences being non-productive. Of the roughly 400 genotyped donors, 75% to 85% were placed in the genetic ancestry cluster associated with self-reported Caucasian donors. A later analysis re-examined previously published TCR beta repertoires from 610 or so donors and added high-resolution HLA genotyping to investigate patterns of TCR occurrence. Roughly 5 DR-DQ haplotypes were handled as single units for association and clustering because linkage in the cohort was strong. An early release covering around 630 HLA-typed donors comprised approximately 300 gigabases of sequencing data and around 85 million unique TCR sequences. In a later genetic analysis, genome-wide SNP genotypes for about 55% of the roughly 670 donors were used, and that subset was treated as a discovery cohort. All discovery cohort repertoires had been generated on a single sequencing platform. Alongside the repertoire data, information on donor age, sex, ethnicity and CMV serostatus was compiled. In the later analysis, no new phenotypic data were used to find candidate immune exposures; instead, reliance was placed on TCR beta sequences and their occurrence across donors. The study used immunosequencing to profile the T cell repertoires of several hundred subjects and linked those repertoires to cytomegalovirus serostatus. To predict cytomegalovirus infection status, the study combined high-throughput TCR immunosequencing, statistical association of individual TCRs with disease status, and machine learning. What the study reported, not specific to this receptor: The classifier was reported to diagnose cytomegalovirus status with high specificity and sensitivity in both the original cohort and the validation cohort. Immune exposure information for the cohort was limited to CMV serostatus. In a later genetic analysis, fewer N-insertions in productive TCRs were reported among donors in an Asian-associated ancestry cluster than the approximately 670-donor mean. Linkage disequilibrium might explain the correlated functional status among segregating V segments, but an unknown experimental factor could not be ruled out. A further reported finding was that TCR beta sequences accurately predicted the HLA-A and HLA-B alleles for most subjects in the first cohort. Most TCR sequences were observed very rarely across donors, whereas some public TCRs were present in many individuals. In a later analysis, most CMV-associated TCR beta chains were found to appear HLA-restricted, with HLA associations seemingly driven largely by CMV exposure. In a later analysis, several top co-occurrence clusters were reported to appear linked to parvovirus B19, influenza, CMV and Epstein-Barr virus. According to a later analysis, TCR association rates differed among HLA loci, with DRB1 alleles showing the most associated TCRs and HLA-C alleles showing the fewest. A later analysis associated about 17,000 TCR beta sequences with specific HLA alleles at a false discovery rate of 0.05. Assigning TCR associations to individual alleles was difficult when HLA alleles, especially DR and DQ, strongly co-occurred. Because HLA typing was unavailable for some donors at each locus, only the typed subset was used in association tests. In an earlier analysis of around 500 of the donors, most TCR beta V segments appeared in productive rearrangements about 90% or about 30% of the time, broadly matching IMGT annotations. Only TCR beta chains were sequenced in this cohort, and the absence of alpha or paired-chain data limited detectable features. In vitro tests confirmed that a few of the cytomegalovirus-associated TCR beta chains recognize cytomegalovirus antigens. Roughly uniform sequencing depth across donors was assumed in presence/absence analyses, although this assumption may not hold. Some 16 rarely observed V segments, including chromosome 9 orphons, were excluded from the earlier analysis of several hundred of the donors because counts were too low. A cluster of highly shared sequence variants was judged likely to be a technical artifact of the sequencing pipeline. The study gave a list of about 150 TCR beta chains associated with cytomegalovirus. The authors suggested that the approach could potentially be generalized to other disease states and immunological phenotypes. A later genetic analysis associated a missense DCLRE1C variant with V-gene and J-gene trimming of TCR beta chains, and an independent cohort replicated the association. A later analysis found that HLA-associated TCR beta chains were more clonally expanded and had lower generation probabilities than equally common non-associated chains. Some IMGT-functional V segments, including TRBV6-2 and TRBV6-3, could not be told apart with the 87-base-pair reads, so those segments were excluded.

Libraries came from the immunoSEQ multiplex PCR assay. The multiplex PCR relied on a mix of 60 forward primers for TCR Vbeta segments and 13 reverse primers for TCR Jbeta segments. A multiplex PCR assay on genomic DNA amplified the CDR3 region of rearranged TCR beta genes. Amplified TCR beta libraries were sequenced as 87-base-pair reads on the Illumina HiSeq System. Regarding the original processing steps: In a later analysis, about 80 million unique TCR beta chains were counted across the 690 or so repertoires, and some 10 million of these chains were shared by at least two donors. A nearest-neighbor algorithm error-corrected the raw reads and collapsed the reads into unique sequences, merging closely related sequences to remove PCR and sequencing errors. CDR3 sequences were aligned to IMGT reference sequences to assign V, D and J gene segments. For a sequence to be retained, a match of at least six nucleotides to both a V gene segment and a J gene segment was required. Rearrangements were called productive when the CDR3 lacked stop codons and stayed in frame with V and J; all others were non-productive. Following IMGT convention, CDR3 was defined as the stretch from the second conserved V-encoded cysteine up to the conserved J-encoded phenylalanine. The earlier analysis of about 590 of the donors excluded sequences that lacked an unambiguous match to a single V gene segment. In an earlier analysis of a few hundred of the donors, V segments were called functional above 56.7% productive rearrangements and were called segregating when the between-donor standard deviation exceeded 5%. A statistical classification framework was built for diagnosing cytomegalovirus status from the catalog of TCR beta chain sequences. A later analysis assigned V and J genes by comparing TCR nucleotide sequences with IMGT/GENE-DB human TR gene sequences. In a later analysis, CDR3 sequences and most-parsimonious VDJ recombination scenarios were assigned using the TCRdist pipeline. In a later analysis, each TCR beta chain was defined by its CDR3 amino acid sequence together with its V-gene family, and reads without a unique V-gene family were excluded. In a later analysis, nearly 600 highly shared, low-generation-probability nucleotide sequences were removed to address suspected cross-contamination and a sequencing artifact. For each public chain, a later analysis derived a clonal expansion index from normalized ranks of inferred template counts within each repertoire. Generation probabilities in a later analysis came from a VDJ recombination model fitted to out-of-frame rearrangements, and those results were checked against IGoR. In a later analysis, TCR-TCR, TCR-HLA and TCR-CMV co-occurrence was scored with hypergeometric tests, and a repertoire-size bias correction was applied to TCR pairs. False discovery rates were estimated in a later analysis by permuting HLA or CMV assignments 20 times. In a later analysis, co-occurring TCRs were grouped using DBSCAN, with TCRdist sequence similarity added in when clustering inside HLA-allele-positive subsets. For co-occurrence clustering, repertoires with fewer than 30,000 or more than 120,000 public chains were excluded, along with about five repertoires with anomalous nucleotide sharing. In its TCRdb copy, this immuneACCESS table keeps in-frame sequences only and misses some clones. Where compared with another copy, unresolved V genes explain less than half of these, and the others have no known cause. V, J and clone size were drawn from that table, and D and trimming were deduced from the DNA. This sample comprises 97,000 or so clones, roughly 83% of them detected only once. Together, the top ten hold 2.6% of the sample.

Measured from the cysteine to the phenylalanine, the CDR3 is 16 residues long. Only CDR3 DNA is held: 48 bases, read in frame from base 1. V was cut back by 5 bases and J by 2 bases, leaving a gap of 16 bases between them. The germline V gene encodes CDR1 LNHDA and CDR2 SQIVND (reference sequence). The cohort comprised several hundred healthy bone marrow donors. At the time of sampling, all cohort members were nominally healthy, though unrecorded immune exposures were likely present. The donor tested CMV seronegative and was one of the 352 seronegative cohort members. Each donor provided a peripheral blood sample, and peripheral blood mononuclear cells were used for TCR beta sequencing. The Qiagen DNeasy Blood Extraction Kit was used to extract genomic DNA from the blood cell samples.

Sequenced material: PBMCs. This TCR came from a man in his forties or fifties in good health and CMV-seronegative. Recombination joined TRBV19 with TRBJ1-5; the D gene cannot be named for sure. The DNA sequence follows: TGTGCCAGTAGTGGCGACGGGGTGATGGGCAATCAGCCCCAGCATTTT. The resulting protein is CASSGDGVMGNQPQHF. The entire variable domain, with the stretches around the CDR3 drawn from the reference TRBV19 and TRBJ1-5 proteins, is DGGITQSPKYLFRKEGQNVTLSCEQNLNHDAMYWYRQDPGQGLRLIYYSQIVNDFQKGDIAEGYSVSREKKESFPLTVTSAQKNPTAFYLCASSGDGVMGNQPQHFGDGTRLSIL.